A selection of T cell receptor beta chains follows, all from one sample in a study of blood T cells in healthy people across ages. In TCRdb, the 5' RACE reads were re-called with MiXCR into one record per CDR3 protein. This table holds 550,000 to 750,000 distinct CDR3 sequences, around 21% found once. Sample: blood. Every receptor here comes from a man between 65 and 85 years old in good health. Both conserved end residues are part of each CDR3. D genes are given only for firm matches. Clone size, where shown, is once, few, many, or a class for clones that have expanded.

TRBV20-1	.	TRBJ2-7	TRBD2	TGCAGTGCTAGACAGGTAGCGGGAGGCTCTTACGAGCAGTACTTC	CSARQVAGGSYEQYF
TRBV9	.	TRBJ2-3	.	TGTGCCAGCAGCGTAGGTGTCGCATCCCTGGATACGCAGTATTTT	CASSVGVASLDTQYF
TRBV5-1	.	TRBJ2-7	.	TGCGTCAGCAGCACTAATTCCTACGAGCAGTACTTC	CVSSTNSYEQYF
TRBV15	.	TRBJ2-2	TRBD2	TGTGCCACCAGCAGAGATTTGACTAGCGTAGCCGGGGAGCTGTTTTTT	CATSRDLTSVAGELFF
TRBV27	.	TRBJ2-1	.	TGTGCCAGCAGTTCCCGAACCTTACAGAGCTCCTACAATGAGCAGTTCTTC	CASSSRTLQSSYNEQFF
TRBV12-3/TRBV12-4	.	TRBJ2-5	TRBD2	TGTGCCAGCAGTTTAGAGGTTAGCGGGAGGTCAGGAGAGACCCAGTACTTC	CASSLEVSGRSGETQYF
TRBV4-2	few	TRBJ2-1	.	TGTGCCAGCAGCCAAGAGGTCTATTCCTACAATGAGCAGTTCTTC	CASSQEVYSYNEQFF
TRBV7-2	once	TRBJ1-2	.	TGTGCCAGCAGCTTAGGTCCGGTCTACCCTAACTATGGCTACACCTTC	CASSLGPVYPNYGYTF
TRBV7-2	once	TRBJ2-1	.	TGTGCCAGCAGCCGCCTCCCCTACAATGAGCAGTTCTTC	CASSRLPYNEQFF
TRBV25-1	.	TRBJ2-1	.	TGTGCCAGCAGTGAATCCGTCACTCCCGACTACAATGAGCAGTTCTTC	CASSESVTPDYNEQFF
TRBV2	.	TRBJ2-3	.	TGTGCCAGCAGTGAAGAGGCTAGCGTTAGCACAGATACGCAGTATTTT	CASSEEASVSTDTQYF
TRBV3-1	.	TRBJ1-1	.	TGTGCCAGCAGCCAAAGCCAAGTCACTGAAGCTTTCTTT	CASSQSQVTEAFF
TRBV28	.	TRBJ2-7	TRBD2	TGTGCCAGCAGTTCGGGACTAGCGGGAGAAAAGGGCCCCGAGCAGTACTTC	CASSSGLAGEKGPEQYF
TRBV7-2	few	TRBJ1-6	TRBD1	TGTGCCAGCAGCCTGTCACGGACAGGGTTAGGGTCACCCCTCCACTTT	CASSLSRTGLGSPLHF
TRBV3-1	few	TRBJ2-4	.	TGTGCCAGCAGCCAAGCGCAGGGTGTCAAAAACATTCAGTACTTC	CASSQAQGVKNIQYF
TRBV14	.	TRBJ1-1	TRBD1	TGTGCCAGCAGCCTTAGCAGGGGGTACACTGAAGCTTTCTTT	CASSLSRGYTEAFF
TRBV19	.	TRBJ2-1	.	TGTGCCAGTATGAAGGACGGTTCCCCCTCCTACAATGAGCAGTTCTTC	CASMKDGSPSYNEQFF
TRBV12-3/TRBV12-4	.	TRBJ2-5	TRBD2	TGTGCCAGCAGTGCGGGGGGGCCGGAGACCCAATACTTC	CASSAGGPETQYF
TRBV29-1	few	TRBJ2-3	TRBD2	TGCAGCGGGGGACTACCCACAGATACGCAGTATTTT	CSGGLPTDTQYF
TRBV24-1	many	TRBJ1-5	.	TGTGCCACCAGTGAAACTAAACAGGGTGGGTGCAATCAGCCCCAGCATTTT	CATSETKQGGCNQPQHF
TRBV20-1	few	TRBJ2-1	TRBD2	TGCAGTGCTAGCAGACCCAGCGGGAGGGCCCACGCCTACAATGAGCAGTTCTTC	CSASRPSGRAHAYNEQFF
TRBV20-1	.	TRBJ1-6	TRBD1	TGCAGTGCTAGAGATCCGGGACAGGGTATTACTAATTCACCCCTCCACTTT	CSARDPGQGITNSPLHF
TRBV7-2	.	TRBJ2-3	.	TGTGCCAGCAGGACCAGTATGGGGCCAGATACGCAGTATTTT	CASRTSMGPDTQYF
TRBV2	few	TRBJ2-2	.	TGTGCCAGCAAAAGTGGGGCAGGGCCCACCGGGGAGCTGTTTTTT	CASKSGAGPTGELFF
TRBV9	few	TRBJ2-1	.	TGTGCCAGCAGCGTAGAGGTATCGGATGAGCAGTTCTTC	CASSVEVSDEQFF
TRBV25-1	few	TRBJ2-5	.	TGTGCCGGCAGTTCCTCCCGACAGGCTCGAGAGACCCAGTACTTC	CAGSSSRQARETQYF
TRBV30	.	TRBJ2-5	.	TGTGCCTGGAGCGAGGGGTTTGGGGAGACCCAGTACTTC	CAWSEGFGETQYF
TRBV29-1	few	TRBJ2-2	.	TGCAGCGTTGACGCGGGGAACACCGGGGAGCTGTTTTTT	CSVDAGNTGELFF
TRBV7-2	.	TRBJ2-4	.	TGTGCCAGCAGCTTAGACCCCTCGGTCGGAAACATTCAGTACTTC	CASSLDPSVGNIQYF
TRBV12-3/TRBV12-4	.	TRBJ1-6	TRBD1	TGTGCCAGCAGTGGGGACAGGGGGAACTATAATTCACCCCTCCACTTT	CASSGDRGNYNSPLHF
TRBV9	few	TRBJ2-1	TRBD2	TGTGCCAGCAGCATCGGACTAGCGGGAGGCTCTCCTAGGAATGAGCAGTTCTTC	CASSIGLAGGSPRNEQFF
TRBV7-3	few	TRBJ1-4	.	TGTGCCAGCAGCGACCGGAACACAAAAGGAGGGGAAAAACTGTTTTTT	CASSDRNTKGGEKLFF
TRBV20-1	.	TRBJ2-3	.	TGCAGTGCGAATAGGCCCAGCACAGATACGCAGTATTTT	CSANRPSTDTQYF
TRBV27	few	TRBJ1-4	.	TGTGCCAGCAGTTTACTGAGACAGGATGAAAAACTGTTTTTT	CASSLLRQDEKLFF
TRBV20-1	.	TRBJ1-4	.	TGCAGTGCGGAGACGGCCGCTAATGAAAAACTGTTTTTT	CSAETAANEKLFF
TRBV20-1	.	TRBJ2-3	.	TGCAGTGCTAGAGATGTGGCTAGTTACACAGATACGCAGTATTTT	CSARDVASYTDTQYF
TRBV20-1	few	TRBJ1-4	TRBD1	TGCAGTGAAAAGACAGGGGGATTGAATGAAAAACTGTTTTTT	CSEKTGGLNEKLFF
TRBV7-2	few	TRBJ2-7	.	TGTGCCAGCAGCTTCCTCGACGAGCAGTACTTC	CASSFLDEQYF
TRBV9	.	TRBJ2-1	TRBD1	TGTGCCAGCAGCGTAGGGCAGGGGGCGGTGAATGAGCAGTTCTTC	CASSVGQGAVNEQFF
TRBV7-9	many	TRBJ2-7	.	TGTGCCAGCAGCCCCGACGGGTTCTACGAGCAGTACTTC	CASSPDGFYEQYF
TRBV27	few	TRBJ1-4	TRBD1	TGTGCCAGCAGTCCCGGACAGGGCATGGGTGAAAAACTGTTTTTT	CASSPGQGMGEKLFF
TRBV5-4	.	TRBJ2-5	TRBD1	TGTGCCAGTAGCTTGCCGACAGGGGACCAAGAGACCCAGTACTTT	CASSLPTGDQETQYF
TRBV4-2	.	TRBJ1-3	.	TGTGCCAGCAGCCAACTATTACAGGGTGGAGGAAACACCATATATTTT	CASSQLLQGGGNTIYF
TRBV5-1	few	TRBJ2-3	.	TGCGCCAGCAGCTTCAACGCCCTAACTACAGATACGCAGTATTTT	CASSFNALTTDTQYF
TRBV20-1	.	TRBJ2-7	TRBD1	TGCAGTGCTAGGCCCCGGGACAGGAGGTCCTACGAGCAGTACTTC	CSARPRDRRSYEQYF
TRBV29-1	.	TRBJ2-1	.	TGCAGCGTTGTCAACTCCTACAATGAGCAGTTCTTC	CSVVNSYNEQFF